This T cell receptor beta chain was identified during a study of blood T cell repertoires in COVID-19. CDR1 MNHNY and CDR2 SVGAGI come from the germline V gene (reference sequence). The CDR3 consists of 15 residues. V was clipped by 6 bases and J by 6 bases; unmatched bases: 10. This clone was detected once. Clones were read by immunoSEQ multiplex PCR, and TCRdb kept only the in-frame ones, dropping some. The sample records around 100,000 clones, around 91% being singletons. The clonotype comes from an elderly woman with acute or convalescent COVID-19. The V and J genes are TRBV6-6 and TRBJ1-5; 8 positions agree with TRBD1. Sequenced sample: peripheral blood. The DNA for the CDR3 is TGTGCCAGCAGCCCCCCGACAGGGGTCCTTCAGCCCCAGCATTTT. Amino acids: CASSPPTGVLQPQHF.